What follows are 15 T cell receptor beta chains derived from one specimen sequenced in a study of blood T cells in healthy people across ages. Using a J-beta primer mix together with a sample-barcoded 5' primer, a second PCR was run for roughly 6 to 12 cycles. TCRdb independently ran MiXCR on the 5' RACE reads; one entry per CDR3 protein. The table shows just under 900,000 distinct CDR3 sequences, with 25% to 30% occurring only once. Sequencing used blood. All receptors come from a woman over 75 in good health.

V and J are TRBV2 and TRBJ1-5; TRBD1 matches 7 bases. CDR3 length equals 15 residues. The germline gives CDR1 SNHLY, CDR2 FYNNEI. The trim removed 7 bases at V and 1 base at J, leaving 7 bases unmatched. CDR3: CASMVTGPSNQPQHF. In DNA form, the CDR3 reads TGTGCCAGCATGGTGACAGGGCCGAGCAATCAGCCCCAGCATTTT.

A word on this clonotype: A junction boundary mismatches the germline segment, possibly from a read error. The chain has TRBV20-1 and TRBJ1-4; D remains ambiguous. Germline loops: CDR1 DFQATT, CDR2 SNEGSKA (reference sequence). The CDR3 sequence is 13 residues long. DNA for the CDR3: TGCAGTGCTAGACCGGACCCTAATGGAAAACTGTTTTTT. It translates to CSARPDPNGKLFF.

This clonotype was detected many times. The chain couples TRBV20-1 to TRBJ2-5; D is uncertain. Germline CDR1 is DFQATT and CDR2 is SNEGSKA (reference sequence). Deletions cut 0 bases from V and 4 bases from J, with 6 bases between. This CDR3 is built from 12 residues. The CDR3 reads CSARDVGETQYF. The CDR3 DNA is TGCAGTGCTAGAGATGTCGGAGAGACCCAGTACTTC.

There are many counts of this clonotype. This rearrangement joins TRBV27 to TRBJ1-6, with 9 bases lining up with TRBD1. The CDR3 has 15 amino acids. Unmatched junction bases numbered 6, after V lost 3 bases and J lost 9 bases. In germline, CDR1 is MNHEY, CDR2 SMNVEV (reference sequence). Here the CDR3 DNA reads TGTGCCAGCAGTTTGAGCGGGACAGGGTCTTCACCCCTCCACTTT. The encoded protein is CASSLSGTGSSPLHF.

This clonotype was counted at least ten times. The chain has TRBV5-6 and TRBJ1-6; 9 bases fit TRBD1. This CDR3 is 15 amino acids long. Trimming at V came to 3 bases and at J to 12 bases, leaving 10 bases not matched to a gene. The V gene's germline CDR1 is SGHDT and CDR2 YYEEEE. The CDR3 DNA reads as TGTGCCAGCAGCTGGGGGGACAGGGTGGCGCTACCCCTCCACTTT. Encoded protein: CASSWGDRVALPLHF.

This clonotype appeared many times. This chain connects TRBV28 to TRBJ2-1; D not resolved. V dropped 6 bases and J dropped 0 bases, with 12 bases sitting between them. CDR1 and CDR2 (germline): MDHEN, SYDVKM. The CDR3 sequence is 15 residues long. Written as DNA, the CDR3 is TGTGCCAGCAGACCTCCCACCAGCTCCTACAATGAGCAGTTCTTC. Translating gives CASRPPTSSYNEQFF. The full variable domain, in which reference TRBV28 and TRBJ2-1 provide the parts outside the CDR3, is DVKVTQSSRYLVKRTGEKVFLECVQDMDHENMFWYRQDPGLGLRLIYFSYDVKMKEKGDIPEGYSVSREKKERFSLILESASTNQTSMYLCASRPPTSSYNEQFFGPGTRLTVL.

This clonotype was seen ten or more times. This chain links TRBV20-1 with TRBJ2-1, with 8 nucleotides matching TRBD2. This CDR3 is built from 16 residues. The V segment lost 0 bases and the J segment 0 bases; nucleotides outside the gene matches: 4. Germline V gene sequence: CDR1 DFQATT, CDR2 SNEGSKA (reference sequence). The CDR3 spells CSARDLGTSSYNEQFF. CDR3 coding DNA: TGCAGTGCTAGAGATTTGGGGACTAGCTCCTACAATGAGCAGTTCTTC.

This clonotype was counted ten times or more. V and J are TRBV12-3 or TRBV12-4 and TRBJ1-6; D possibly corresponds to TRBD1 (6 bases). This CDR3 spans 15 amino acids. With 3 bases removed from V and 4 bases from J, the gap between germline ends came to 10 bases. CDR3 region: CASSFPGHYNSPLHF. As DNA, the CDR3 is TGTGCCAGCAGTTTCCCGGGACATTATAATTCACCCCTCCACTTT.

As concerns this clonotype: The CDR3 does not end in the conserved phenylalanine or tryptophan, so this is likely a read error. V and J are TRBV30 and TRBJ1-2; 9 bases line up with TRBD1. This CDR3 has 15 amino acids. Germline-derived CDR1 and CDR2 are GTSNPN and SVGIG (reference sequence). The V gene end was trimmed by 3 bases and the J gene end by 4 bases; junction bases not matched to a gene: 9. The CDR3 spells CAWRGTGRVSYGYTC. The CDR3 DNA is TGTGCCTGGAGAGGGACAGGGAGAGTAAGCTATGGCTACACCTGC.

V is TRBV7-2 and J is TRBJ2-3; 10 positions agree with TRBD2. V dropped 5 bases and J dropped 6; count of bases not matched to a gene: 20. The CDR3 spans 19 residues. Germline lookup yields CDR1 SGHTA and CDR2 FQGNSA. CDR3 sequence (DNA): TGTGCCAGCAGCCTCTCGCCTCTTCACGTAGCGGGGGGCGGGGATACGCAGTATTTT. This sequence encodes CASSLSPLHVAGGGDTQYF.

This clonotype was seen only a few times. The chain carries TRBV6-2 or TRBV6-3 and TRBJ1-5, with D maybe TRBD1 (6 bases). V lost 10 bases and J lost 1, with 17 bases in between. Germline V gives CDR1 MNHEY, CDR2 SVGEGT. The CDR3 covers 15 residues. The CDR3 region has the DNA TGTGCCATCTCCCGCCCAGGGGACAGCAATCAGCCCCAGCATTTT. It yields the protein CAISRPGDSNQPQHF.

This clonotype was counted at least ten times. The chain uses TRBV3-1 and TRBJ2-4; a weak D match, TRBD1 (5 bases). Trimming cost V 3 bases and J 0 bases, with 9 bases left between them. The CDR3 sequence is 15 residues long. Per the germline V gene, CDR1 is LGHDT and CDR2 is YNNKEL (reference sequence). CDR3 coding DNA: TGTGCCAGCAGCCACAGGGTCAAAGCCAAAAACATTCAGTACTTC. Its protein product is CASSHRVKAKNIQYF.

At least ten counts were recorded for this clonotype. The genes are TRBV7-2 and TRBJ1-1; D is undetermined. This CDR3 has 15 residues. Germline loops: CDR1 SGHTA, CDR2 FQGNSA. Trimming took off 4 bases at V and 2 bases at J, with 14 bases between the two ends. CDR3: CASSSSRTDNTEAFF. The DNA of the CDR3 is TGTGCCAGCAGCTCGTCAAGGACGGATAACACTGAAGCTTTCTTT.

This clonotype turned up a few times. This sequence joins TRBV20-1 and TRBJ1-5, with TRBD1 as a possible D gene (5 bases). Germline V lookup: CDR1 DFQATT, CDR2 SNEGSKA (reference sequence). The length of the CDR3 is 15 residues. V gave up 6 bases and J gave up 5 bases, with 20 bases separating them. In nucleotides, the CDR3 is TGCAGTGCCAGAAGGAGGTCCAGGGTCCATCAGCCCCAGCATTTT. It translates to CSARRRSRVHQPQHF.

In this sample, this clonotype turned up many times. This chain uses TRBV20-1 with TRBJ2-1; 12 positions agree with TRBD2. CDR3 length: 18 amino acids. Germline V gives CDR1 DFQATT, CDR2 SNEGSKA (reference sequence). The junction had 8 bases not matched to a gene; V was cut back by 2 bases and J by 0 bases. The CDR3 coding sequence is TGCAGTGCTAGACTACTAGCGGGGGGACTCAGCTCCTACAATGAGCAGTTCTTC. Protein product: CSARLLAGGLSSYNEQFF.